The present entry profiles one T cell receptor beta chain with its context. Its antigen remains unknown. The CDR3 has 12 residues. Germline CDR1 reads GTSNPN; CDR2 reads SVGIG (reference sequence). V was clipped by 1 base and J by 3 bases, with 4 bases between them. The data were produced by immunoSEQ multiplex PCR, yet TCRdb's version contains in-frame clones alone and is incomplete. The top ten clones hold roughly 0.9% of a sample with around 34,000 clones, approximately 92% of them seen once. The data were obtained in a study of monozygotic twins with cystic fibrosis. In the study overall: Around 3 micrograms of fragmented DNA underwent about 15 PCR cycles for library preparation.

Study observations and caveats: The repertoire was suggested to be naive-dominated, clonality median around 0.0095. Age, concordance and disease severity did not associate with shared CDR3 numbers.

This TCR derives from a girl aged 2-10 years with cystic fibrosis. The source material was blood. The chain uses TRBV30 and TRBJ1-5; no clear D gene. The CDR3: CAWSADNQPQHF. The DNA of the CDR3 is TGTGCCTGGAGTGCTGACAATCAGCCCCAGCATTTT.